These 25 T cell receptor beta chains originate from one sample sequenced in a study of OX40 agonist ivuxolimab in advanced cancers. This table comes from immunoSEQ multiplex PCR, and its TCRdb copy is limited to in-frame clones, with some not included. This table holds 44,000 or so clones, 80% to 90% found once. Sequencing was performed on CD4+ or CD8+ T cells sorted from blood, taken in a trial of the OX40 agonist ivuxolimab. The receptors stem from an adult with an advanced solid tumor such as melanoma, head and neck, liver or kidney cancer.

The V and J genes are TRBV7-2 and TRBJ2-1, with 11 bases aligning to TRBD2. Trimming cost V 5 bases and J 7 bases; bases outside gene matches: 10. This CDR3 is 16 amino acids long. The germline V gene has CDR1 SGHTA and CDR2 FQGNSA. The CDR3 nucleotides are TGTGCCAGCAGCCCCTCCCTGACTAGCGGGGAGAATGAGCAGTTCTTC. It codes for CASSPSLTSGENEQFF.

The chain is built from TRBV6-5 and TRBJ1-1, with 7 bases aligning to TRBD1. Germline V gene sequence: CDR1 MNHEY, CDR2 SVGAGI. Unmatched junction bases numbered 2, after V lost 4 bases and J lost 0 bases. The CDR3 has 14 amino acids. The CDR3 here is CASSSGQLNTEAFF. In DNA form, the CDR3 reads TGTGCCAGCAGTTCGGGACAGTTGAACACTGAAGCTTTCTTT.

This chain uses TRBV30 with TRBJ1-2, with D unclear. The CDR3 sequence is 15 residues long. V dropped 1 base and J dropped 0 bases, with 12 bases sitting between them. CDR1 is GTSNPN and CDR2 is SVGIG in the germline V gene (reference sequence). CDR3: CAWSEQPLTNYGYTF. In DNA, the CDR3 is TGTGCCTGGAGTGAACAGCCATTGACTAACTATGGCTACACCTTC.

The chain employs TRBV2 and TRBJ2-5, with D possibly being TRBD2 (6 bases). The end of the DNA aligns better with TRBJ2-7, so the J call may be wrong. The CDR3 is 14 amino acids. Germline V gene data show CDR1 as SNHLY and CDR2 as FYNNEI. CDR3 amino acids: CASSVYRTTYEQYF. CDR3 coding DNA: TGTGCCAGCAGTGTATACAGGACTACCTACGAGCAGTACTTC.

This clone was picked up a small number of times. This chain joins TRBV30 and TRBJ1-4; D gene ambiguous. Germline V gene data show CDR1 as GTSNPN and CDR2 as SVGIG (reference sequence). CDR3 length: 10 amino acids. The ends were cut back, 2 bases at V and 8 bases at J, with 3 bases in the middle. The CDR3 DNA follows: TGTGCCTGGAGTCACGAAAAACTGTTTTTT. Protein sequence: CAWSHEKLFF.

V is TRBV7-9 and J is TRBJ2-5; tentatively, D is TRBD1 (5 bases). The germline V gene has CDR1 SEHNR and CDR2 FQNEAQ (reference sequence). Trimming stripped 5 bases from V and 4 bases from J, with 11 bases between. The CDR3 has 13 amino acids. CDR3 nucleotide sequence: TGTGCCAGCAGCCCCAAGGGGCCAGAGACCCAGTACTTC. Protein product: CASSPKGPETQYF.

The J gene is TRBJ2-7, the V gene TRBV27; the D is unclear. The CDR3 is 16 amino acids. Trimming pared 0 bases from V and 0 bases from J, leaving 12 bases between. Germline V CDR1 and CDR2: MNHEY, SMNVEV (reference sequence). The CDR3 DNA is TGTGCCAGCAGTTTATCGTTGTTAGACGTCTCCTACGAGCAGTACTTC. This encodes CASSLSLLDVSYEQYF.

The gene calls are TRBV7-9 and TRBJ2-3, with 10 bases matching TRBD1. The CDR3 sequence is 16 residues long. J was trimmed by 2 bases and V by 5 bases; bases with no gene match: 7. The germline V gene encodes CDR1 SEHNR and CDR2 FQNEAQ (reference sequence). The CDR3 region is CASSRWTGGDTDTQYF. CDR3 coding DNA: TGTGCCAGCAGCCGATGGACAGGGGGGGACACAGATACGCAGTATTTT.

This chain links TRBV6-6 with TRBJ2-1, with TRBD2 identical over 8 bases. In germline, CDR1 is MNHNY, CDR2 SVGAGI (reference sequence). The V and J ends lost 6 bases and 9 bases, in that order; junction bases with no gene match: 10. CDR3 length: 14 residues. The CDR3 is CASSPPGGPGEQFF. DNA of the CDR3: TGTGCCAGCAGCCCCCCGGGAGGGCCGGGTGAGCAGTTCTTC.

V gene TRBV5-6 combines with J gene TRBJ1-4; the D gene is possibly TRBD1 (6 bases). There are 15 residues in the CDR3. CDR1 is SGHDT, CDR2 YYEEEE, per germline. V lost 3 bases and J 9 bases, leaving 18 bases between the germline ends. CDR3 coding DNA: TGTGCCAGCAGCTCGTTAGACAGGCCAGAAAAAAAACTGTTTTTT. It encodes CASSSLDRPEKKLFF.

The chain recombines TRBV19 with TRBJ1-1; D gene unclear. Trimming stripped 3 bases from V and 4 bases from J, with 6 bases between. CDR3 size: 12 residues. Per germline, CDR1 LNHDA and CDR2 SQIVND (reference sequence). CDR3 region: CASSIWGTEAFF. For the CDR3, the DNA is TGTGCCAGTAGTATTTGGGGCACTGAAGCTTTCTTT.

This chain links TRBV21-1 with TRBJ1-2; TRBD1 is taken as the D call from the table, unchecked against the DNA. TRBV21-1 is deemed a pseudogene. The CDR3 is 16 residues long. The CDR3 DNA sequence: TGTGCCAGCAGCAAGACCCAGACAGGGCGCAGCTATGGCTACACCTTC. Its protein product is CASSKTQTGRSYGYTF.

This chain links TRBV7-2 with TRBJ2-3; D gene ambiguous. The CDR3 totals 13 residues. V lost 2 bases and J lost 3, with 6 bases in between. Germline CDR1 SGHTA, CDR2 FQGNSA. The CDR3 sequence is CASSLYFTDTQYF. The DNA for the CDR3 is TGTGCCAGCAGCTTATATTTTACAGATACGCAGTATTTT.

The chain carries TRBV7-7 and TRBJ2-3; D not certain. Trimming removed 1 base from V and 5 bases from J, with 10 bases in between. Germline V gives CDR1 SSHAT, CDR2 FNYEAQ (reference sequence). This CDR3 spans 14 amino acids. In DNA form, the CDR3 reads TGTGCCAGCAGCTTAGGCCAAGGAGTAGATACGCAGTATTTT. Translated, it gives CASSLGQGVDTQYF.

The V and J genes are TRBV27 and TRBJ1-2; TRBD1 agrees at 7 bases. The V and J ends lost 6 bases and 6 bases, in that order; junction bases with no gene match: 10. Germline CDR1 MNHEY, CDR2 SMNVEV (reference sequence). The CDR3 sequence is 14 residues long. CDR3 region: CASSPRTGTNGYTF. CDR3 in DNA: TGTGCCAGCAGCCCTCGGACAGGTACAAATGGCTACACCTTC.

A note on this clone: The junction and the germline gene differ at one end; a read error may be behind it. This rearrangement joins TRBV9 to TRBJ1-6; TRBD1 aligns across 7 bases. Germline CDR1 reads SGDLS; CDR2 reads YYNGEE. The length of the CDR3 is 16 residues. CDR3 region: CANSVASATGVSPLHF. The CDR3, as DNA: TGTGCCAACAGCGTAGCCTCGGCAACAGGGGTATCACCCCTCCACTTT. Filled out from reference TRBV9 and TRBJ1-6, the complete variable domain reads DSGVTQTPKHLITATGQRVTLRCSPRSGDLSVYWYQQSLDQGLQFLIQYYNGEERAKGNILERFSAQQFPDLHSELNLSSLELGDSALYFCANSVASATGVSPLHFGNGTRLTVT.

A few counts support this clone. This rearrangement joins TRBV28 to TRBJ1-2; D unclear. With 4 bases removed from V and 4 bases from J, the gap between germline ends came to 10 bases. The germline CDR1 and CDR2 sequences are MDHEN and SYDVKM. The length of the CDR3 is 13 residues. The CDR3 sequence is CASSSPDSYGYTF. DNA for the CDR3: TGTGCCAGCAGTTCCCCGGATAGCTATGGCTACACCTTC.

The sample holds one count of this clone. CDR3 region: CASSLLRAPGETQYF. The CDR3, as DNA: TGTGCCAGCAGCTTGTTACGGGCCCCTGGGGAGACCCAGTACTTC. This chain joins TRBV11-2 and TRBJ2-5; unclear D gene. V was pared by 3 bases and J by 5 bases, with 16 bases between. The CDR3 runs 15 residues. Germline CDR1 and CDR2: SGHAT and FQNNGV.

This sequence joins TRBV28 and TRBJ1-2; the D gene is possibly TRBD1 (6 bases). V was trimmed by 2 bases and J by 8 bases, leaving 9 bases between them. The CDR3 length is 12 residues. Germline lookup yields CDR1 MDHEN and CDR2 SYDVKM. DNA for the CDR3: TGTGCCAGCAGTTTAGGGGACATAGGCTACACCTTC. Amino acid sequence: CASSLGDIGYTF.

The genes are TRBV2 and TRBJ1-5; 8 nucleotides match TRBD1. The CDR3 is 15 amino acids. Unmatched junction bases numbered 6, after V lost 2 bases and J lost 6 bases. Germline loops: CDR1 SNHLY, CDR2 FYNNEI. Here the CDR3 reads CASSETTGEIQPQHF. The CDR3 DNA follows: TGTGCCAGCAGTGAAACGACAGGGGAAATTCAGCCCCAGCATTTT.

The chain employs TRBV7-2 and TRBJ2-7; TRBD1 might be the D (6 bases). CDR1 and CDR2 (germline): SGHTA, FQGNSA. Trimming removed 3 bases at V and 2 bases at J, with 8 bases between. The CDR3 is 13 amino acids. CDR3 residues: CASSFWDTYEQYF. In DNA, the CDR3 is TGTGCCAGCAGCTTTTGGGACACCTACGAGCAGTACTTC.

The rearrangement links TRBV11-2 to TRBJ2-2; D not certain. Looked up from germline, CDR1 is SGHAT and CDR2 is FQNNGV. This CDR3 is built from 13 residues. Trimming took 6 bases from V and 5 from J, leaving 10 bases between them. The CDR3 protein is CASSLDGTGELFF. The CDR3 DNA is TGTGCCAGCAGTCTGGACGGGACCGGGGAGCTGTTTTTT. Supplemented by reference TRBV11-2 and TRBJ2-2, the full variable domain reads EAGVAQSPRYKIIEKRQSVAFWCNPISGHATLYWYQQILGQGPKLLIQFQNNGVVDDSQLPKDRFSAERLKGVDSTLKIQPAKLEDSAVYLCASSLDGTGELFFGEGSRLTVL.

This sequence joins TRBV14 and TRBJ1-3; no reliable D call. This CDR3 contains 12 residues. Trimming pared 4 bases from V and 4 bases from J, leaving 5 bases between. Germline CDR1 reads SGHDN; CDR2 reads FVKESK. The CDR3 DNA sequence: TGTGCCAGCAGCCTAGGGGGAAACACCATATATTTT. Amino acid sequence: CASSLGGNTIYF.

V and J are TRBV25-1 and TRBJ2-5; maybe TRBD1 (5 bases). Germline CDR1 and CDR2: MGHDK and SYGVNS. The CDR3 has 15 amino acids. V gave up 2 bases and J gave up 5 bases, with 15 bases separating them. Here the CDR3 reads CASSEVSGIVETQYF. In nucleotides, the CDR3 is TGTGCCAGCAGTGAAGTGTCAGGGATTGTTGAGACCCAGTACTTC.

This sequence joins TRBV6-6 and TRBJ1-2; 9 bases line up with TRBD1. Germline CDR1 and CDR2: MNHNY and SVGAGI (reference sequence). J lost 0 bases, V lost 0 bases, and 2 bases had no gene match. CDR3 length: 16 amino acids. In nucleotides, the CDR3 is TGTGCCAGCAGTTACTCGACAGGGGGGCCTAACTATGGCTACACCTTC. The encoded protein is CASSYSTGGPNYGYTF.